This T cell receptor (beta chain) is from a study of shared clonotypes between healthy human individuals. Looking at the study overall: Three plates each covered CD4 naive and memory; CD8 naive two, CD8 memory one. Regarding the study as a whole: Rarefaction showed that sequencing of sorted subsets was incomplete (despite large depth). Clonotype sharing across a few donors was observed for about 5.2% of naive CD4 clonotypes.

Naivety among CD8 cells was defined by CD45RO negativity and positive CCR7 selection, thereby excluding terminally differentiated effector memory CD45RA+ cells. Original handling: Filtering differed, since immunoSEQ gave only junction sequences and no quality scores. Sequencing used immunoSEQ multiplex PCR; TCRdb keeps in-frame clones, though not all of them. The D gene and trimming were derived from the DNA, and the V and J assignments and clone size from that table. The sample lists approximately 2,000,000 clones, about 94% occurring once. This clone showed up just a few times. Antigen: not known. Looked up from germline, CDR1 is SQVTM and CDR2 is ANQGSEA. The CDR3 spans 11 residues. Between the trimmed V and J ends, which lost 4 bases and 6 bases, there was a span of 9 bases.

The chain links TRBV29-1 to TRBJ1-1; D unclear. The sequencing input was naive CD8+ T cells from PBMCs. This receptor was obtained from a man in his late teens or twenties in good health. Some clones in this sample may be carry-over from other donors' samples. The CDR3 DNA follows: TGCAGCGTTGGCCAGACCGCTGAAGCTTTCTTT. This translates into CSVGQTAEAFF.